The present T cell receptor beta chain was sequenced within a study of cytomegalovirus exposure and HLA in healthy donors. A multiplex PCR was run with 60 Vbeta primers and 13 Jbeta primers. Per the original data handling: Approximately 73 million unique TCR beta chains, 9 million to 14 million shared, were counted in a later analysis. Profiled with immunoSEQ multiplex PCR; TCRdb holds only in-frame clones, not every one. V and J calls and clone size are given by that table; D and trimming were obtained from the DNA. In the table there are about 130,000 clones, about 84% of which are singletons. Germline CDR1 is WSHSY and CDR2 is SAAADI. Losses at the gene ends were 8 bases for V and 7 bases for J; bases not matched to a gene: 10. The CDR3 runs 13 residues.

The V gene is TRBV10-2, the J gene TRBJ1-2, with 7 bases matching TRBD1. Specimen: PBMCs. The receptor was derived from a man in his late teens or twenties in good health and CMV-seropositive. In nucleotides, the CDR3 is TGCGCCAGCGGGAAAAAACAGGGGACTGGCTACACCTTC. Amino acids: CASGKKQGTGYTF.